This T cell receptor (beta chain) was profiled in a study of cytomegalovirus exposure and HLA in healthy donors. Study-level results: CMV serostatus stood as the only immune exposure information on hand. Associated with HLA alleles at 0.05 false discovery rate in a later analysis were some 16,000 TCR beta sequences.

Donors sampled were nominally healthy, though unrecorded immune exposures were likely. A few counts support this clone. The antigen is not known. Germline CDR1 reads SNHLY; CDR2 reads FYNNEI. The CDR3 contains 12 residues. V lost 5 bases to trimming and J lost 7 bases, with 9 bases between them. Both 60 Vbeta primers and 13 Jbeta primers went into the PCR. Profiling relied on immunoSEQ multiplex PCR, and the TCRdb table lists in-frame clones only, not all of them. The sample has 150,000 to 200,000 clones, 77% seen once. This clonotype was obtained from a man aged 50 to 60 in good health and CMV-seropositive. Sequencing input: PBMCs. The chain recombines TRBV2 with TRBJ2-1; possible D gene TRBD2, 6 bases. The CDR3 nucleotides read TGTGCCAGCAGTCGACTAGTTAATGAGCAGTTCTTC. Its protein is CASSRLVNEQFF. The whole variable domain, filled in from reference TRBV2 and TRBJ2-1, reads EPEVTQTPSHQVTQMGQEVILRCVPISNHLYFYWYRQILGQKVEFLVSFYNNEISEKSEIFDDQFSVERPDGSNFTLKIRSTKLEDSAMYFCASSRLVNEQFFGPGTRLTVL.